This is a list of T cell receptor beta chains from one sample in a study of blood T cells in healthy people across ages. TCRdb fed the 5' RACE reads into MiXCR, producing one record per CDR3 protein. The sample contains hundreds of thousands of distinct CDR3 sequences, about 25% of which appear only once. These data also formed part of another study, on T cells of mothers and their children.

The sample comprised blood. These receptors were taken from a boy aged 5-17 years in good health. Both conserved end residues are part of each CDR3. The order of the fields is J gene, clone size, D gene, V gene, CDR3 protein, CDR3 DNA. The D gene is left open where the match is weak. Only some rows state a clone size, as once, few, many or a class for expanded clones.

TRBJ2-5	few	TRBD2	TRBV3-1	CASSQASGLAGAPETQYF	TGTGCCAGCAGCCAAGCCTCGGGACTAGCGGGGGCACCCGAGACCCAGTACTTC
TRBJ2-5	.	.	TRBV6-5	CASGGTARDQYF	TGTGCCAGCGGAGGGACAGCCCGGGACCAGTACTTC
TRBJ1-5	few	.	TRBV27	CASSLSRAQPQHF	TGTGCCAGCAGTTTATCCCGGGCTCAGCCCCAGCATTTT
TRBJ2-7	.	TRBD2	TRBV15	CATSRVTSGYEQYF	TGTGCCACCAGCAGAGTTACTAGCGGCTACGAGCAGTACTTC
TRBJ2-1	.	TRBD2	TRBV7-3	CASSPGLAGEMDNEQFF	TGTGCCAGCAGCCCGGGACTAGCGGGAGAGATGGACAATGAGCAGTTCTTC
TRBJ2-7	.	.	TRBV20-1	CSARDLPGLTSYEQYF	TGCAGTGCTAGAGATCTTCCGGGACTCACTTCCTACGAGCAGTACTTC
TRBJ1-1	.	.	TRBV29-1	CSVAEGRAFF	TGCAGCGTTGCTGAGGGGCGGGCTTTCTTT
TRBJ2-7	.	.	TRBV28	CASSLPYRDRLNEQYF	TGTGCCAGCAGTTTACCTTACAGGGACCGACTAAACGAGCAGTACTTC
TRBJ2-7	many	TRBD1	TRBV5-1	CASSPGQIYEQYF	TGTGCCAGCAGTCCGGGACAGATCTACGAGCAGTACTTC
TRBJ2-7	.	.	TRBV29-1	CSATDPSSYEQYF	TGCAGCGCTACAGATCCTAGCTCCTACGAGCAGTACTTC
TRBJ2-1	few	TRBD2	TRBV4-1	CASSQIAGGIGEQFF	TGCGCCAGCAGCCAAATAGCGGGAGGTATTGGTGAGCAGTTCTTC
TRBJ1-2	few	TRBD1	TRBV27	CASSALTGDNGYTF	TGTGCCAGCAGTGCCTTGACAGGGGACAATGGCTACACCTTC
TRBJ2-7	.	.	TRBV7-6	CASSLAARGRDYEQYF	TGTGCCAGCAGCTTAGCAGCGAGGGGAAGGGACTACGAGCAGTACTTC
TRBJ2-5	few	TRBD2	TRBV29-1	CSVVVGGEAQYF	TGCAGCGTGGTGGTGGGGGGGGAGGCCCAGTACTTC
TRBJ1-1	few	.	TRBV27	CASSSRGKDTEAFF	TGTGCCAGCAGTTCTAGGGGGAAGGACACTGAAGCTTTCTTT
TRBJ2-1	few	.	TRBV2	CASSEGMGDFEFF	TGTGCCAGCAGTGAAGGAATGGGGGACTTCGAGTTCTTC
TRBJ2-7	.	.	TRBV29-1	CSVDGSSGSSYEQYF	TGCAGCGTTGATGGAAGCAGTGGTTCCTCCTACGAGCAGTACTTC
TRBJ2-7	.	.	TRBV29-1	CSVALDTSYEQYF	TGCAGCGTTGCCCTGGACACATCCTACGAGCAGTACTTC
TRBJ1-1	.	.	TRBV6-2/TRBV6-3	CASSATGETEAFF	TGTGCCAGCAGTGCGACCGGAGAAACTGAAGCTTTCTTT
TRBJ2-7	.	TRBD2	TRBV5-1	CASRAGVEEQYF	TGCGCCAGCAGAGCGGGAGTTGAGGAGCAGTACTTC
TRBJ2-5	.	.	TRBV21-1	CASSKGFSGHQETQYF	TGTGCCAGCAGCAAAGGCTTCTCCGGACACCAAGAGACCCAGTACTTC
TRBJ1-5	.	.	TRBV7-9	CASSSTVPPQHF	TGTGCCAGCAGCTCGACAGTGCCGCCCCAGCATTTT
TRBJ2-2	once	.	TRBV6-2/TRBV6-3	CASSYSLLGHTGELFF	TGTGCCAGCAGTTACTCACTTTTGGGACACACCGGGGAGCTGTTTTTT
TRBJ1-1	.	.	TRBV6-5	CASSRPMGAAEAFF	TGTGCCAGCAGCAGACCCATGGGGGCGGCTGAAGCTTTCTTT
TRBJ2-7	.	.	TRBV27	CASRVVPLDYEQYF	TGTGCCAGCAGAGTGGTCCCGCTGGACTACGAGCAGTACTTC
TRBJ1-5	.	.	TRBV20-1	CSALEGDQPQHF	TGCAGTGCCCTGGAGGGAGATCAGCCCCAGCATTTT
TRBJ2-1	.	TRBD1	TRBV29-1	CSASDRGLDNEQFF	TGCAGCGCTTCGGACAGGGGGCTGGACAATGAGCAGTTCTTC
TRBJ2-7	.	.	TRBV7-2	CASSVDGDLTYEQYF	TGTGCCAGCAGCGTTGATGGGGACTTAACCTACGAGCAGTACTTC
TRBJ2-5	few	TRBD2	TRBV7-2	CASSVLAGGKETQYF	TGTGCCAGCAGCGTGTTAGCGGGAGGAAAAGAGACCCAGTACTTC
TRBJ1-4	.	TRBD1	TRBV12-3/TRBV12-4	CASSPLGTGSEKLFF	TGTGCCAGCAGTCCCCTCGGGACAGGGAGTGAAAAACTGTTTTTT
TRBJ2-3	.	TRBD2	TRBV29-1	CSVGQTSGISTDTQYF	TGCAGCGTTGGCCAGACTAGCGGGATTAGCACAGATACGCAGTATTTT
TRBJ2-2	once	TRBD2	TRBV5-1	CASYPGGANTGELFF	TGCGCCAGTTATCCCGGGGGGGCAAACACCGGGGAGCTGTTTTTT
TRBJ2-5	few	TRBD2	TRBV3-1	CASSQEQWREQETQYF	TGTGCCAGCAGCCAAGAGCAATGGCGGGAGCAAGAGACCCAGTACTTC
TRBJ2-7	few	.	TRBV15	CATSREGVEQYF	TGTGCCACCAGCAGAGAGGGTGTCGAGCAGTACTTC
TRBJ2-2	few	.	TRBV7-2	CASSFDNTGELFF	TGTGCCAGCAGCTTTGATAACACCGGGGAGCTGTTTTTT
TRBJ2-7	.	.	TRBV28	CASSLLRTVTYEQYF	TGTGCCAGCAGTTTATTGCGGACAGTAACCTACGAGCAGTACTTC
TRBJ2-3	many	.	TRBV9	CASSVEDTQYF	TGTGCCAGCAGCGTAGAGGATACGCAGTATTTT
TRBJ2-7	few	.	TRBV27	CASSLPGDSLQYF	TGTGCCAGCAGCCTGCCTGGGGACTCTTTGCAGTACTTC
TRBJ2-1	few	.	TRBV12-5	CASGLSHNEQFF	TGTGCTAGTGGTCTTAGCCACAATGAGCAGTTCTTC
TRBJ2-7	once	.	TRBV21-1	CASSKDRGREQYF	TGTGCCAGCAGCAAAGACCGGGGGCGAGAGCAGTACTTC
TRBJ2-1	few	TRBD2	TRBV29-1	CSVFPSGGNNEQFF	TGCAGCGTGTTCCCTAGCGGGGGCAACAATGAGCAGTTCTTC
TRBJ2-7	.	.	TRBV29-1	CSVEVPGGLYEQYF	TGCAGCGTTGAAGTTCCCGGGGGGCTCTACGAGCAGTACTTC
TRBJ1-3	.	.	TRBV4-3	CASSQENFATAGNTIYF	TGCGCCAGCAGCCAAGAAAATTTCGCCACAGCTGGAAACACCATATATTTT
TRBJ2-1	once	.	TRBV2	CASSGPAQGSASSYNEQFF	TGTGCCAGCAGCGGACCAGCCCAGGGGTCTGCGAGCTCCTACAATGAGCAGTTCTTC
TRBJ2-6	.	TRBD1	TRBV24-1	CAVQGGNVLTF	TGTGCCGTACAGGGGGGCAACGTCCTGACTTTC
TRBJ1-2	.	.	TRBV11-3	CASSLTTGGSGGYTF	TGTGCCAGCAGCTTGACTACGGGGGGGTCCGGCGGCTACACCTTC
TRBJ2-5	.	.	TRBV2	CASSENRDDETQYF	TGTGCCAGCAGTGAAAACAGGGATGATGAGACCCAGTACTTC
TRBJ1-1	few	.	TRBV6-4	CASRQTVNMNTEAFF	TGTGCCAGCAGGCAAACAGTGAACATGAACACTGAAGCTTTCTTT
TRBJ2-1	few	.	TRBV25-1	CASSDLPPINEQFF	TGTGCCAGCAGTGACCTACCCCCTATCAATGAGCAGTTCTTC
TRBJ1-5	.	.	TRBV18	CASSPGGVGNQPQHF	TGTGCCAGCTCACCAGGAGGGGTAGGCAATCAGCCCCAGCATTTT
TRBJ2-2	.	.	TRBV29-1	CSAGGGGAGELFF	TGCAGCGCCGGCGGAGGGGGCGCCGGGGAGCTGTTTTTT
TRBJ1-2	few	.	TRBV7-2	CASSLSPGVNYGYTF	TGTGCCAGCAGCTTATCTCCGGGCGTTAACTATGGCTACACCTTC